This entry describes one TCR beta chain. Between the trimmed V and J ends, which lost 2 bases and 2 bases, there was a span of 18 bases. This CDR3 contains 16 residues. Germline V CDR1 and CDR2: GTSNPN, SVGIG (reference sequence). The sample belongs to a study of blood T cells in healthy people across ages. With a J-beta primer mix and a sample-barcoded 5' primer, a second PCR ran roughly 6 to 12 cycles. One entry per CDR3 protein results from TCRdb running MiXCR on the 5' RACE reads. In the table there are some 900,000 distinct CDR3 sequences, roughly 50% of which are singletons. Sequenced sample: blood. The chain carries TRBV30 and TRBJ1-1; D is possibly TRBD1 (6 bases). This clonotype was obtained from a man aged 30 to 45 in good health. The CDR3 reads CAWSSTGMRENTEAFF. Here the CDR3 DNA reads TGTGCCTGGAGTTCAACAGGGATGAGGGAAAACACTGAAGCTTTCTTT.